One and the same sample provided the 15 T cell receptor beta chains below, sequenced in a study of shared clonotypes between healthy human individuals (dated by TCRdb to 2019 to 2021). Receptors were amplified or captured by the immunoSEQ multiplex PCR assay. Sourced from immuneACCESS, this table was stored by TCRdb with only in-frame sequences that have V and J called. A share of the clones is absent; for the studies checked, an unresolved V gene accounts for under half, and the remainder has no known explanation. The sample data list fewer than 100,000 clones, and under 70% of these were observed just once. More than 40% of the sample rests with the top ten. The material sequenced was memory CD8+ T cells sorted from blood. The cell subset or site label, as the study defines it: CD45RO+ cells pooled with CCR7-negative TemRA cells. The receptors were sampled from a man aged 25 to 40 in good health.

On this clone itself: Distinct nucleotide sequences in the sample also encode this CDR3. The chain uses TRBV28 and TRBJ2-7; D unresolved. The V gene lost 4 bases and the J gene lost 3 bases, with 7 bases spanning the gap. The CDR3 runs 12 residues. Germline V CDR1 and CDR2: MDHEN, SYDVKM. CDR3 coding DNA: TGTGCCAGCAGTTCTGCAGTCTACGAGCAGTACTTC. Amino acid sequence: CASSSAVYEQYF.

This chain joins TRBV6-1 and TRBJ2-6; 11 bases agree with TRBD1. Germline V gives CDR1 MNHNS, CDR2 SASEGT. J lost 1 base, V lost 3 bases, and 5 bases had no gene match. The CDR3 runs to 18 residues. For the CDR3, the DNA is TGTGCCAGCAGTGACATGGACAGGGGGCAGTCTGGGGCCAACGTCCTGACTTTC. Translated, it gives CASSDMDRGQSGANVLTF.

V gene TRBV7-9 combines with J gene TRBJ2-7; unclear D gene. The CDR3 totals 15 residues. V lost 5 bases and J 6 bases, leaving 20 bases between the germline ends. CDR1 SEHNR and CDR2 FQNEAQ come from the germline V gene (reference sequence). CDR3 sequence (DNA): TGTGCCAGCAGCCTGTCGTCAGCGACACGGAGCGAGCAGTACTTC. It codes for CASSLSSATRSEQYF.

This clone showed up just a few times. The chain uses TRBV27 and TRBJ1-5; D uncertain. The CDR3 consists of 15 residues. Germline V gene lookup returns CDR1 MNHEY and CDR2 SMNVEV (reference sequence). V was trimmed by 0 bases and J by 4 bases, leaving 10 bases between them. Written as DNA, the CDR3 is TGTGCCAGCAGTTTATCCATTTATCGTAATCAGCCCCAGCATTTT. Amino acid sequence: CASSLSIYRNQPQHF.

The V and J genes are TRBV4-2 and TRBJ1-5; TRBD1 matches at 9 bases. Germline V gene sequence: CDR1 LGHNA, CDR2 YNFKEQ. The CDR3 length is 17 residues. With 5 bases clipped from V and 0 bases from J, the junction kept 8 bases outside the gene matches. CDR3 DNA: TGTGCCAGCAGCTACCGGGACAGGGTCTATAGCAATCAGCCCCAGCATTTT. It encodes CASSYRDRVYSNQPQHF.

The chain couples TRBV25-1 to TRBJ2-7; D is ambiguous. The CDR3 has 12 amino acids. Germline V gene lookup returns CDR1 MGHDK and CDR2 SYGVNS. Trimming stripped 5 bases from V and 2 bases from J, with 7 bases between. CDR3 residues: CASSTMAYEQYF. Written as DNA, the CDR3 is TGTGCCAGCAGTACTATGGCCTACGAGCAGTACTTC.

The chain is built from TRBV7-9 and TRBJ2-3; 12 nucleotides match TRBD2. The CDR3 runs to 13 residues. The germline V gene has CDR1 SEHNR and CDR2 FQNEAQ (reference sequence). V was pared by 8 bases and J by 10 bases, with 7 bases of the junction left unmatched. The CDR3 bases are TGTGCCAGCTGGACTAGCGGGACTGCCCCGCAGTATTTT. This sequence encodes CASWTSGTAPQYF.

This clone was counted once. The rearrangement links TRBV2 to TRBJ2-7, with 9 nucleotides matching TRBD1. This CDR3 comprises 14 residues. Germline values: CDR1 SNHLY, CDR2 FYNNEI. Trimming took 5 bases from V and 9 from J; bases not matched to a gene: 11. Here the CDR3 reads CASSTGTGWIWQYF. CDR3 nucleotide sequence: TGTGCCAGCAGTACCGGGACAGGGTGGATTTGGCAGTACTTC. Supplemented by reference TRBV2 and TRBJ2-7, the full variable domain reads EPEVTQTPSHQVTQMGQEVILRCVPISNHLYFYWYRQILGQKVEFLVSFYNNEISEKSEIFDDQFSVERPDGSNFTLKIRSTKLEDSAMYFCASSTGTGWIWQYFGPGTRLTVT.

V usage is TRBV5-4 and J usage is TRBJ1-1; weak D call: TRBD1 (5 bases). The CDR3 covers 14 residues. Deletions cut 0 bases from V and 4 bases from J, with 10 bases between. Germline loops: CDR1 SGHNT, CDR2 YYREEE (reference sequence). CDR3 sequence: CASSLDRGGTEAFF. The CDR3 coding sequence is TGTGCCAGCAGCTTGGATAGGGGCGGCACTGAAGCTTTCTTT.

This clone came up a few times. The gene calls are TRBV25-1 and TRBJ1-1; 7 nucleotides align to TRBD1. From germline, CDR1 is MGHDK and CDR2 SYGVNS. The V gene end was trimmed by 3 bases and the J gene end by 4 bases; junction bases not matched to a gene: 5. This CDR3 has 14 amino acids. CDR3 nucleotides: TGTGCCAGCAGTGACTCAGGGGGGCCCACTGAAGCTTTCTTT. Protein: CASSDSGGPTEAFF.

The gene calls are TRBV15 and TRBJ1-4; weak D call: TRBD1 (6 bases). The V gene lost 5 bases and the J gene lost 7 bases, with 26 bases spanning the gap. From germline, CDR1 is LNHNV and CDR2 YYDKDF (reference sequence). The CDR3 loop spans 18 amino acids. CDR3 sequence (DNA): TGTGCCACCAGCCCAGGGGACGTCGGGGACGGGCGGGGTGAAAAACTGTTTTTT. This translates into CATSPGDVGDGRGEKLFF.

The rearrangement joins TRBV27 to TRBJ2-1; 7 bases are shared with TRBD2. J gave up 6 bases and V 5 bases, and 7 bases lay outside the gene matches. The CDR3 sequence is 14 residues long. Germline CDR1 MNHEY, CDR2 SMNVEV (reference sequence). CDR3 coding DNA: TGTGCCAGCAGTCCCCTAGCGGAATTCAATGAGCAGTTCTTC. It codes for CASSPLAEFNEQFF.

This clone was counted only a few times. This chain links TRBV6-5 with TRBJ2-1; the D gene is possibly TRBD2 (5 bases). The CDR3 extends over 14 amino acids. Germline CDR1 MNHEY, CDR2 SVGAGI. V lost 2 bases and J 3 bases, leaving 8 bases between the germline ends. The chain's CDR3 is CASSYTGNYNEQFF. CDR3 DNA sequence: TGTGCCAGCAGTTACACGGGGAACTACAATGAGCAGTTCTTC.

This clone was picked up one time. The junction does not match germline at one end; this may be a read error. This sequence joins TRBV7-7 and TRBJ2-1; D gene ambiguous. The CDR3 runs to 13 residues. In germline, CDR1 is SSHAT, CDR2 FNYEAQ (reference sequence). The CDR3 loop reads CASSAGNYNEQFF. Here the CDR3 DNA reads TGTGCTAGCAGCGCAGGAAATTACAATGAGCAGTTCTTC.

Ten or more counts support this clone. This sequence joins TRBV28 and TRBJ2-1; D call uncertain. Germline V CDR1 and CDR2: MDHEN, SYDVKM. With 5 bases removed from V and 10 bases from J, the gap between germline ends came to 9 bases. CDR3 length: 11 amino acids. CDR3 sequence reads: CASSRLGEQFF. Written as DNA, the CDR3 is TGTGCCAGCAGTCGCCTCGGAGAGCAGTTCTTC. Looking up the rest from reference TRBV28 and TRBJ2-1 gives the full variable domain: DVKVTQSSRYLVKRTGEKVFLECVQDMDHENMFWYRQDPGLGLRLIYFSYDVKMKEKGDIPEGYSVSREKKERFSLILESASTNQTSMYLCASSRLGEQFFGPGTRLTVL.